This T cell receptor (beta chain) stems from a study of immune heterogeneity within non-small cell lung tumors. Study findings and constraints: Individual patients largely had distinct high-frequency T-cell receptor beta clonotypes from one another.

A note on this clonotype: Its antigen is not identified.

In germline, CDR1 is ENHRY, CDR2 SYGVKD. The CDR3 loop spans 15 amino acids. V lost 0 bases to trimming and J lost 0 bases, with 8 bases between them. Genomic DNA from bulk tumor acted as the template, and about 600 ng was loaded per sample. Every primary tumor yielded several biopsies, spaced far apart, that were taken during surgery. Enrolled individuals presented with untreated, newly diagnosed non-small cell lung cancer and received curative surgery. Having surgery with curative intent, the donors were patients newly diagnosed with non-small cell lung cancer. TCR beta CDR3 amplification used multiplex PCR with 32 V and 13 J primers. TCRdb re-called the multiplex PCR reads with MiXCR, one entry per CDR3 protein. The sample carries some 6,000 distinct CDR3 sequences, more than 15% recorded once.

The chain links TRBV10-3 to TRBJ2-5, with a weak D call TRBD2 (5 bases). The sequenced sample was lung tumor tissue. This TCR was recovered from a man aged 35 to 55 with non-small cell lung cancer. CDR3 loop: CAISESNGDQETQYF. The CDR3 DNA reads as TGTGCCATCAGTGAGTCGAACGGGGACCAAGAGACCCAGTACTTC.